A single sample is the source of the 9 T cell receptor beta chains below, sequenced in a study of blood T cell repertoires in COVID-19. The table came from immunoSEQ multiplex PCR; TCRdb's copy has only in-frame clones and leaves some out. The sample lists about 59,000 clones; roughly 70% were seen once. Sequencing was done on a sample of peripheral blood. The receptor source for this set is a woman aged 70-85 years with acute or convalescent COVID-19.

V gene TRBV27 combines with J gene TRBJ1-3; no reliable D call. The length of the CDR3 is 14 residues. V was shortened by 2 bases and J by 11 bases, with 16 bases between the two germline ends. Germline CDR1 is MNHEY and CDR2 is SMNVEV (reference sequence). CDR3 sequence reads: CASSLRSGSPSIYF. DNA of the CDR3: TGTGCCAGCAGTTTAAGGTCAGGATCTCCCTCCATATATTTT.

The J gene is TRBJ2-3, the V gene TRBV2, with TRBD1 identical over 7 bases. Germline V gene lookup returns CDR1 SNHLY and CDR2 FYNNEI. Trimming removed 3 bases from V and 5 bases from J; junction bases left unmatched: 14. The length of the CDR3 is 17 residues. DNA of the CDR3: TGTGCCAGCAGTGATATACTCATTACAGGGGTGGGAGATACGCAGTATTTT. It encodes CASSDILITGVGDTQYF.

This clone was seen a few times. The chain is built from TRBV23-1 and TRBJ1-1; 7 bases agree with TRBD1. TRBV23-1 is assigned to the ORF class and has an uncertain function. CDR3 length: 15 amino acids. V trimming: 5 bases; J trimming: 0 bases; junction bases outside the gene matches: 6. The chain's CDR3 is CASSSTTGMNTEAFF. The CDR3 coding sequence is TGCGCCAGCAGTTCGACGACAGGGATGAACACTGAAGCTTTCTTT.

The J gene is TRBJ1-6, the V gene TRBV18, with 9 bases fitting TRBD1. This CDR3 region has 17 residues. Germline V gene sequence: CDR1 KGHSH, CDR2 LQKENI. J lost 10 bases, V lost 3 bases, and 13 bases had no gene match. As DNA, the CDR3 is TGTGCCAGCTCACCCCGGCGGACAGGGGAAAAAGGATCACCCCTCCACTTT. It yields the protein CASSPRRTGEKGSPLHF.

The V and J genes are TRBV19 and TRBJ2-4; a possible D gene is TRBD1 (5 bases). Germline V gene sequence: CDR1 LNHDA, CDR2 SQIVND (reference sequence). This CDR3 contains 15 residues. V dropped 8 bases and J dropped 0 bases, with 14 bases sitting between them. CDR3 DNA sequence: TGTGCCAGTGCGACCGCCAGGGTAGCCAAAAACATTCAGTACTTC. Encoded protein: CASATARVAKNIQYF.

This clone was recorded once. J is TRBJ2-1 and V is TRBV3-1 (or the pseudogene TRBV3-2); 9 nucleotides align to TRBD2. CDR1 LGHDT and CDR2 YNNKEL come from the germline V gene (reference sequence). There are 15 residues in the CDR3. J lost 5 bases, V lost 6 bases, and 8 bases had no gene match. CDR3 loop: CASSRSGGSHNEQFF. The DNA of the CDR3 is TGTGCCAGCAGTCGAAGCGGGGGGTCACACAATGAGCAGTTCTTC.

This clone was seen just once. The genes are TRBV7-9 and TRBJ1-2, with D possibly TRBD1 on 5 matching bases. Germline values: CDR1 SEHNR, CDR2 FQNEAQ (reference sequence). The CDR3 sequence is 13 residues long. V gave up 5 bases and J gave up 6 bases, with 13 bases separating them. The DNA for the CDR3 is TGTGCCAGCAGCCTCCCCTGGGGGGATGGCTACACCTTC. Translating it yields CASSLPWGDGYTF.

The chain recombines TRBV6-5 with TRBJ1-4; the D gene is possibly TRBD1 (5 bases). The CDR3 sequence is 15 residues long. Trimming left V 2 bases short and J 8 bases short, with 15 bases between. Germline V CDR1 and CDR2: MNHEY, SVGAGI. Written as DNA, the CDR3 is TGTGCCAGCAGTTACGGGGCACTACGGCACGAAAAACTGTTTTTT. Its protein product is CASSYGALRHEKLFF.

The chain is built from TRBV7-8 and TRBJ2-7, with 12 bases matching TRBD1. Unmatched junction bases numbered 8, after V lost 2 bases and J lost 9 bases. Germline V CDR1 and CDR2: SGHVS, FQNEAQ. The CDR3 extends over 15 amino acids. The CDR3 DNA reads TGTGCCAGCAGCTTAACCGGGACAGGGGGCTTCGGGCAGTACTTC. Encoded protein: CASSLTGTGGFGQYF.